This T cell receptor (beta chain) emerged from a study of blood T cell repertoires in COVID-19. Study-wide background: Spain, Italy and the United States supplied samples that represented acute and convalescent COVID-19. Sample material is recorded as cDNA or gDNA derived from T cells, B-cell-depleted T cells, or PBMCs.

Germline V gene data show CDR1 as MGHDK and CDR2 as SYGVNS. The CDR3 totals 15 residues. Trimming removed 1 base from V and 10 bases from J, with 16 bases in between. In its sample, this clone was seen once. In the authors' workflow: Estimation of nucleated cell counts relied on the amplification of reference gene primers. The protocol was immunoSEQ multiplex PCR, while the TCRdb copy is restricted to in-frame clones and leaves out a portion. V and J calls and clone size are as listed in that table; D and trimming were resolved from the DNA. This table has 150,000 to 200,000 clones, 65% to 85% appearing once.

The sequencing sample was made of peripheral blood. The TCR comes from a man between 60 and 75 years old with active or convalescent COVID-19. The J gene is TRBJ1-4, the V gene TRBV25-1; D ambiguous. CDR3 bases: TGTGCCAGCAGTGAATCGGCTTCTAAGACTGGAAAACTGTTTTTT. It yields the protein CASSESASKTGKLFF.